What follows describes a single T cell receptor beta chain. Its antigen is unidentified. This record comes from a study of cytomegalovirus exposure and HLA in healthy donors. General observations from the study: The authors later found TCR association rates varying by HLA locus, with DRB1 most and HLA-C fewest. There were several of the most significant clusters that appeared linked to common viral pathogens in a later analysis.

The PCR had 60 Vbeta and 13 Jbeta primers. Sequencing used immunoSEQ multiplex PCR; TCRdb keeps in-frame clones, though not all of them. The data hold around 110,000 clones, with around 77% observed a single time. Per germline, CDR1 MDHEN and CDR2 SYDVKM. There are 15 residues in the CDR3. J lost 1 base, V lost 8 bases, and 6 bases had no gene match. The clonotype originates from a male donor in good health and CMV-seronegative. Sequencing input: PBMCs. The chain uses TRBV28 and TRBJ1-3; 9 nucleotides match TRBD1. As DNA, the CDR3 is TGTGCCAGCGGGGTGGGACAGGGTTCTGGAAACACCATATATTTT. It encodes CASGVGQGSGNTIYF.